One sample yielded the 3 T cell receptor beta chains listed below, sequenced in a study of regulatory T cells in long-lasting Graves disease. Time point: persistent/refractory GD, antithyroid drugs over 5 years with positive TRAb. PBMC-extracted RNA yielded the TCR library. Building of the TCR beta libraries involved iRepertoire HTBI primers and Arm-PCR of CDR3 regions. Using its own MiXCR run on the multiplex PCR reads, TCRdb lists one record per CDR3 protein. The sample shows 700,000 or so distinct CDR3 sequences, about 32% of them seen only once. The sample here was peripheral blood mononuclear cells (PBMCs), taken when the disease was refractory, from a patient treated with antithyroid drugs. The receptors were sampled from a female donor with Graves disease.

The CDR3 loop reads CSAAGGKNEKLFF. The DNA of the CDR3 is TGCAGCGCCGCAGGGGGCAAAAATGAAAAACTGTTTTTT. The chain is built from TRBV29-1 and TRBJ1-4; TRBD1 agrees at 8 bases. This CDR3 contains 13 residues. Germline CDR1 reads SQVTM; CDR2 reads ANQGSEA. The V segment lost 7 bases and the J segment 5 bases; nucleotides outside the gene matches: 6.

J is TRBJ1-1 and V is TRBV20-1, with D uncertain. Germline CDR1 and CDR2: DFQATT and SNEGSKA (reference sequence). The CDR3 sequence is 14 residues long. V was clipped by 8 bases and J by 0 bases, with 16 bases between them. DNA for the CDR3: TGCAGTTCAGCAGGAACATACATGAACACTGAAGCTTTCTTT. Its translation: CSSAGTYMNTEAFF.

The CDR3 region is CSAPDSRSSYEQYF. As DNA, the CDR3 is TGCAGTGCTCCGGACTCCAGAAGCTCCTACGAGCAGTACTTC. The chain recombines TRBV20-1 with TRBJ2-7; TRBD2 is a possible D gene (5 bases). Per germline, CDR1 DFQATT and CDR2 SNEGSKA (reference sequence). CDR3 length: 14 amino acids. V lost 5 bases to trimming and J lost 0 bases, with 14 bases between them.